This TCR beta chain was observed in a study of T cell repertoires in cytomegalovirus infection. The wider study: Well-studied HLA-B-restricted epitopes and recently identified HLA-C-restricted epitopes of CMV were both used in the study. TCR beta signatures that were public indicated CMV infection and matching HLA type.

Broader study findings: Individuals carrying CMV plus the relevant HLA were identified by cumulative frequency of public TCR beta families. Clonotype analysis showed dominance of the ex vivo response by HLA-C-restricted CMV-specific TCR beta clonotypes.

TCRdb reprocessed the reads via MiXCR and lists one record per CDR3 protein. The sample lists some 920,000 distinct CDR3 sequences; roughly 30% were seen once. About this clonotype itself: Antigen unknown.

This clonotype was obtained from a human donor in good health (CMV status not recorded). Some clones in this sample may be carry-over from other donors' samples. Specimen: cultured CD8+ T cells from PBMCs, collected from culture after CMV antigen stimulation.

The chain's CDR3 is CAISRDSRLSGANVLTF. The CDR3 DNA is TGTGCCATCAGCCGGGACTCGAGACTTTCCGGGGCCAACGTCCTGACTTTC. The chain uses TRBV10-3 and TRBJ2-6; TRBD2 is a possible D gene (6 bases). Germline values: CDR1 ENHRY, CDR2 SYGVKD. The V and J ends lost 6 bases and 4 bases respectively, with 19 bases between them. The CDR3 runs to 17 residues.